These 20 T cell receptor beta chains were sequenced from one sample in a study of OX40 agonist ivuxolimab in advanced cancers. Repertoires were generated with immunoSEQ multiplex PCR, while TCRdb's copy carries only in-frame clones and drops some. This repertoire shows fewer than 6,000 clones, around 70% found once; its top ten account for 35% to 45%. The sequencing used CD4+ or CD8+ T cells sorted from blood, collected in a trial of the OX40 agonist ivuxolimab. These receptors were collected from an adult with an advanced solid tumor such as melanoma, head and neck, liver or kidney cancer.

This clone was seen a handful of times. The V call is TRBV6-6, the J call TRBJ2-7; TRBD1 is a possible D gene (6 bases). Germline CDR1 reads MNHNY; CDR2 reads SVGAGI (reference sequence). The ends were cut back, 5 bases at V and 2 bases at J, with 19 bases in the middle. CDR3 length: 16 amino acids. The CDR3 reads CASSNDSGEGAYEQYF. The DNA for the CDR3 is TGTGCCAGCAGTAACGACTCAGGGGAAGGGGCCTACGAGCAGTACTTC.

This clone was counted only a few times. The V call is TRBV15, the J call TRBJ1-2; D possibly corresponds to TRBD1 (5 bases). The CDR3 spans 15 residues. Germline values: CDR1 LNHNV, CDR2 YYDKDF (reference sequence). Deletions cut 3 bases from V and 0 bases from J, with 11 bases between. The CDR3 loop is CATSRTGTANYGYTF. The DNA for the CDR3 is TGTGCCACCAGCAGGACCGGGACGGCTAACTATGGCTACACCTTC.

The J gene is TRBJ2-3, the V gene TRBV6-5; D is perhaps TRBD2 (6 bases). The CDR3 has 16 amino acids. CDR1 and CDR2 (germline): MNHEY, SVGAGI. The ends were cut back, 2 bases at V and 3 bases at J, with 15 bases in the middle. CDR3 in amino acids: CASSYPAGTGTDTQYF. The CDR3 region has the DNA TGTGCCAGCAGTTACCCAGCAGGGACTGGGACAGATACGCAGTATTTT.

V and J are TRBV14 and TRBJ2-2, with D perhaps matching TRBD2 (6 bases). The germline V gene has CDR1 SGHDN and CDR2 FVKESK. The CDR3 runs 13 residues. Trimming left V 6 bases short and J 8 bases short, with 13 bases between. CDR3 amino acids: CASRPTSSGELFF. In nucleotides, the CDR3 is TGTGCCAGCAGGCCGACTAGTTCTGGGGAGCTGTTTTTT.

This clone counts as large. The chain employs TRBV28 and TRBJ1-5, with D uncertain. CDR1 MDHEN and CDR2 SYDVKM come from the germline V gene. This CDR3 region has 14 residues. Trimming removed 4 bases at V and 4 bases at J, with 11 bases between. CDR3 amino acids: CASSSPAENQPQHF. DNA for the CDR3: TGTGCCAGCAGTTCCCCGGCAGAAAATCAGCCCCAGCATTTT.

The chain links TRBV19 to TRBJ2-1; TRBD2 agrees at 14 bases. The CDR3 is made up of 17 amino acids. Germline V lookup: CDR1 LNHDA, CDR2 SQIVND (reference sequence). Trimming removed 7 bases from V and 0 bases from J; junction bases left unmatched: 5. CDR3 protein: CASKWTSGRYSYNEQFF. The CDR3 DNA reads TGTGCCAGTAAATGGACTAGCGGGAGGTACTCCTACAATGAGCAGTTCTTC.

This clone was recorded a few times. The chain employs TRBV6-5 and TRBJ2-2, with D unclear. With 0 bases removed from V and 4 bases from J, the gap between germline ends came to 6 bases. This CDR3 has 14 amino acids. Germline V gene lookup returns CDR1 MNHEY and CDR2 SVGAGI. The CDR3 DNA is TGTGCCAGCAGTTACTCCCCGAGCACCGGGGAGCTGTTTTTT. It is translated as CASSYSPSTGELFF.

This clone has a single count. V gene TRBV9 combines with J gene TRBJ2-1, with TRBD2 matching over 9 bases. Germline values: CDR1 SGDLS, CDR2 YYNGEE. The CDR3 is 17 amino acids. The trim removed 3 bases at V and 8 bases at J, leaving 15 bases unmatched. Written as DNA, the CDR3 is TGTGCCAGCAGCGAAGGCAATAGCGGGAGAGGGTTCGATGAGCAGTTCTTC. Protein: CASSEGNSGRGFDEQFF.

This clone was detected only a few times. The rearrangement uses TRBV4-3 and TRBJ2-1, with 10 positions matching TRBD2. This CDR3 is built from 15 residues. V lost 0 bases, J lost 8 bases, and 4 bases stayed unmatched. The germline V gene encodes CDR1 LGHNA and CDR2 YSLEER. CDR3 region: CASSQESSGRYEQFF. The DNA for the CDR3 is TGCGCCAGCAGCCAAGAGTCTAGCGGGAGATATGAGCAGTTCTTC.

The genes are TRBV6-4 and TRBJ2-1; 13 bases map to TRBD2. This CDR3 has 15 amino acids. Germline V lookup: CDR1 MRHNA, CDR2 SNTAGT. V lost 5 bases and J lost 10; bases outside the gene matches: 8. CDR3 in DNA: TGTGCCAGCAGTCCCACTAGCGGGAGGGCCGGGGAGCAGTTCTTC. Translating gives CASSPTSGRAGEQFF.

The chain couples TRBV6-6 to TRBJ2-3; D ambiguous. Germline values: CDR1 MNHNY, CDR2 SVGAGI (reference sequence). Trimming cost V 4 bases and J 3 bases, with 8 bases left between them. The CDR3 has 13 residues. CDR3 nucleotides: TGTGCCAGCAGTTTATCGAGGACAGATACGCAGTATTTT. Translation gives CASSLSRTDTQYF.

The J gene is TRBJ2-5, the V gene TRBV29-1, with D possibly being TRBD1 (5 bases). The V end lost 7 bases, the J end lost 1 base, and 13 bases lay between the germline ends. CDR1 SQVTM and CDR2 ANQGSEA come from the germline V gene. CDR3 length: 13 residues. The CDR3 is CSGEPTAQETQYF. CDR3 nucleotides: TGCAGCGGAGAACCGACAGCCCAAGAGACCCAGTACTTC.

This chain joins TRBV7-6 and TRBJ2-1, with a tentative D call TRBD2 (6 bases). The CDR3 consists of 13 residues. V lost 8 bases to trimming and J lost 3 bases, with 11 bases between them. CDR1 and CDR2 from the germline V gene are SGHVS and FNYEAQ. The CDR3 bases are TGTGCCAGCCGCGGGATGGGCTACAATGAGCAGTTCTTC. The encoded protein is CASRGMGYNEQFF.

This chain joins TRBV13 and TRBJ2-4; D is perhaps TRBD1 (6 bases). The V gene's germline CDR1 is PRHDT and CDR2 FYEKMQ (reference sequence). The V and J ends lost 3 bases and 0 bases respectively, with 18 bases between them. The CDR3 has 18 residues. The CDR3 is CASSLWGTTPVAKNIQYF. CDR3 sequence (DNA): TGTGCCAGCAGCTTGTGGGGGACAACTCCCGTAGCCAAAAACATTCAGTACTTC.

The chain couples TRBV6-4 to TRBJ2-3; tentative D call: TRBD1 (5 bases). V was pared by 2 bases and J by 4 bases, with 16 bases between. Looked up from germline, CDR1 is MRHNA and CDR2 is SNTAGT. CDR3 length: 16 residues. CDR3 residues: CASSDGGGKGPDTQYF. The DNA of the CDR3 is TGTGCCAGCAGTGACGGTGGCGGAAAGGGGCCAGATACGCAGTATTTT.

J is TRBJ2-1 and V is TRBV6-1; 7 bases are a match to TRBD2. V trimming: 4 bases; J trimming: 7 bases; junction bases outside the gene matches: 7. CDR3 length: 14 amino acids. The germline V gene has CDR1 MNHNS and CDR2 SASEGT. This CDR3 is CASSGASGPNEQFF. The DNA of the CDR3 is TGTGCCAGCAGTGGAGCTAGCGGCCCAAATGAGCAGTTCTTC.

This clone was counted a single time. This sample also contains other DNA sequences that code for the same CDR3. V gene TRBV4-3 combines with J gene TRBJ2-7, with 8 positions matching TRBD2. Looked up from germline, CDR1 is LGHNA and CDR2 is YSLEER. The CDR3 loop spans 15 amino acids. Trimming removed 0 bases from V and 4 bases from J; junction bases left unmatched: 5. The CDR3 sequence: CASSQEGSGRYEQYF. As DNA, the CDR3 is TGCGCCAGCAGCCAAGAAGGCAGCGGGAGATACGAGCAGTACTTC.

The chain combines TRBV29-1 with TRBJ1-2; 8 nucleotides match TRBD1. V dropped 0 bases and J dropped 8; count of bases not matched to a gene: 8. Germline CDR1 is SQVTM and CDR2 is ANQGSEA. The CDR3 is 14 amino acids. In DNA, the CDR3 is TGCAGCGTTGAAGAGGGGGACAGGTCATGGGGCTACACCTTC. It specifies CSVEEGDRSWGYTF.

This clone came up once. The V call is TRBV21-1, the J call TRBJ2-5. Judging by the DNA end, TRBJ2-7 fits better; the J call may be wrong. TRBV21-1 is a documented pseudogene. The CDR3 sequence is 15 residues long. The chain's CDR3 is CASSHGGGGVYEQYF. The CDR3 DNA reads TGTGCCAGCAGTCACGGGGGAGGGGGCGTTTACGAGCAGTACTTC.

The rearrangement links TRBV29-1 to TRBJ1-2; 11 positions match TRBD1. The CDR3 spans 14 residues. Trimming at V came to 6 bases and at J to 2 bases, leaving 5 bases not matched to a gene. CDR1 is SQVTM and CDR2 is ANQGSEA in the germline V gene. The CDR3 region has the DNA TGCAGCGTCATCGGGACAGGGGGGAACTATGGCTACACCTTC. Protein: CSVIGTGGNYGYTF.